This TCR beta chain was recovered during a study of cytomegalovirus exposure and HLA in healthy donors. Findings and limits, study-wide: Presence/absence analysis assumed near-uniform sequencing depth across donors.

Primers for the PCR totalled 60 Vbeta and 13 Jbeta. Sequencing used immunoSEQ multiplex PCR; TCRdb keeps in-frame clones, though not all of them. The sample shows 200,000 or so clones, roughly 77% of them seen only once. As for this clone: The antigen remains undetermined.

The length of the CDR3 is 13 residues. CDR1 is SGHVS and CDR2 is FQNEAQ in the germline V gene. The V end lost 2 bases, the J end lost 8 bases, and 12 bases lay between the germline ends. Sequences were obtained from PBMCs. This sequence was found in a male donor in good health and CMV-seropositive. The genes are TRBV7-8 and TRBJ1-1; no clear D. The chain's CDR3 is CASSLYPAAEAFF. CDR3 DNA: TGTGCCAGCAGCTTATACCCCGCGGCCGAAGCTTTCTTT.